This T cell receptor (beta chain) was sequenced in a study of human T cells and chemical hapten exposure. Overall study context: All through the roughly 25-week study, the scalp of each patient received diphenylcyclopropenone doses weekly. Small pooled library volume differences mainly caused per-sample TCR yield variation.

This clonotype has a count of ten or more. Its antigen is not known. TCRdb re-called the RACE reads through MiXCR, storing one row per CDR3 protein. The data show tens of thousands of distinct CDR3 sequences, over 9.5% seen once. Study-level results: TCRs at high frequency, those above 1 in 1000, did not change with DPC sensitization. Patch test scores rose with PT1 expanded TCR counts, a positive correlation.

As to time point: pre-sensitization, week 0. Stated treatment: therapeutic diphenylcyclopropenone sensitization with weekly scalp DPC. This sequence originates from a man younger than 40 with alopecia areata. Some clones in this sample may be carry-over from other donors' samples. The source was whole blood, collected in connection with sensitization to the hapten diphenylcyclopropenone (DPC).

DNA of the CDR3: TGTGCCAGCAGCTCCCGACTAGCGGGATACAATGAGCAGTTCTTC. Protein sequence: CASSSRLAGYNEQFF. The chain joins TRBV7-2 to TRBJ2-1, with 11 bases that match TRBD2. The V gene's germline CDR1 is SGHTA and CDR2 FQGNSA. The CDR3 sequence is 15 residues long. Germline trimming cut 4 bases from V and 4 bases from J; bases unmatched to any gene: 3.